Below are 22 T cell receptor beta chains sequenced from a single sample in a study of early T cells in non-severe SARS-CoV-2 infection. From the 5' RACE reads, TCRdb called clonotypes with MiXCR, one entry per CDR3 protein. Here the sample spans approximately 77,000 distinct CDR3 sequences, approximately 12% being singletons. Source material: whole blood. Receptors were obtained from an adult who was a healthcare worker with PCR-confirmed SARS-CoV-2 infection or an uninfected control (not recorded which).

This clonotype was seen repeatedly, ten times or more. The chain combines TRBV15 with TRBJ1-4, with unresolved D. Trimming shortened V by 0 bases and J by 4 bases, and 6 bases separated the two germline ends. Germline loops: CDR1 LNHNV, CDR2 YYDKDF (reference sequence). The CDR3 has 14 residues. The CDR3 loop reads CATSRDEVNEKLFF. In nucleotides, the CDR3 is TGTGCCACCAGCAGAGACGAGGTTAATGAAAAACTGTTTTTT.

This clonotype has only a few counts. V and J are TRBV28 and TRBJ1-1; 9 bases line up with TRBD1. The V gene's germline CDR1 is MDHEN and CDR2 SYDVKM. Unmatched junction bases numbered 3, after V lost 1 base and J lost 3 bases. The CDR3 contains 15 residues. CDR3: CASSLFTGGYTEAFF. The DNA of the CDR3 is TGTGCCAGCAGTTTATTTACAGGGGGCTACACTGAAGCTTTCTTT. The variable domain in full, completed from reference TRBV28 and TRBJ1-1, reads DVKVTQSSRYLVKRTGEKVFLECVQDMDHENMFWYRQDPGLGLRLIYFSYDVKMKEKGDIPEGYSVSREKKERFSLILESASTNQTSMYLCASSLFTGGYTEAFFGQGTRLTVV.

This clonotype was observed many times. The chain employs TRBV6-1 and TRBJ1-1; D is undetermined. The CDR3 totals 12 residues. Germline-derived CDR1 and CDR2 are MNHNS and SASEGT. The germline V and J ends were trimmed by 3 bases and 4 bases, with 6 bases remaining between them. The CDR3 DNA reads as TGTGCCAGCAGTGAGCATTTCACTGAAGCTTTCTTT. Its translation: CASSEHFTEAFF.

This clonotype was recorded a few times. The chain employs TRBV5-1 and TRBJ2-7, with TRBD2 as a possible D gene (5 bases). The germline CDR1 and CDR2 sequences are SGHRS and YFSETQ. The CDR3 covers 14 residues. V lost 8 bases to trimming and J lost 5 bases, with 20 bases between them. The CDR3 DNA follows: TGCGCCAGTGCTTCCCGGTTCCCCGGGGACGAGCAGTACTTC. This sequence encodes CASASRFPGDEQYF.

Only a few counts were recorded for this clonotype. The V gene is TRBV28, the J gene TRBJ2-7; D could derive from TRBD1 or TRBD2 (5 bases each). Per germline, CDR1 MDHEN and CDR2 SYDVKM. Trimming took off 7 bases at V and 3 bases at J, with 10 bases between the two ends. The CDR3 is made up of 12 amino acids. The CDR3 spells CASKQGDYEQYF. The DNA of the CDR3 is TGTGCCAGCAAGCAGGGAGACTACGAGCAGTACTTC.

This clonotype was counted many times. The rearrangement links TRBV28 to TRBJ2-7, with no clear D. The germline V gene encodes CDR1 MDHEN and CDR2 SYDVKM. This CDR3 contains 13 residues. Trimming stripped 8 bases from V and 0 bases from J, with 11 bases between. The CDR3 bases are TGTGCCAGCGGCCTACGGAGCTCCTACGAGCAGTACTTC. This codes for CASGLRSSYEQYF. Drawing the rest from reference TRBV28 and TRBJ2-7, the complete variable domain is DVKVTQSSRYLVKRTGEKVFLECVQDMDHENMFWYRQDPGLGLRLIYFSYDVKMKEKGDIPEGYSVSREKKERFSLILESASTNQTSMYLCASGLRSSYEQYFGPGTRLTVT.

This clonotype was observed at least ten times. The rearrangement joins TRBV30 to TRBJ2-3; 8 nucleotides align to TRBD2. This CDR3 contains 16 residues. Germline V gene data show CDR1 as GTSNPN and CDR2 as SVGIG (reference sequence). V shed 3 bases and J 5 bases; nucleotides not matched to a gene: 13. CDR3 DNA sequence: TGTGCCTGGAGCAGAGCCGGCGGGGGGCAAGGAGATACGCAGTATTTT. Translation: CAWSRAGGGQGDTQYF.

The J gene is TRBJ2-1, the V gene TRBV18; TRBD2 matches 12 bases. Trimming at V came to 6 bases and at J to 9 bases, leaving 15 bases not matched to a gene. Germline V lookup: CDR1 KGHSH, CDR2 LQKENI. The CDR3 runs 17 residues. CDR3 sequence reads: CASSPTPSLAGGVEQFF. The DNA of the CDR3 is TGTGCCAGCTCTCCTACACCGTCACTAGCGGGAGGTGTTGAGCAGTTCTTC.

CDR3 sequence: CASSVGGSGYEQYF. DNA of the CDR3: TGTGCCAGCAGCGTAGGCGGGTCTGGCTACGAGCAGTACTTC. V gene TRBV9 combines with J gene TRBJ2-7; D perhaps matches TRBD2 (5 bases). The germline V and J ends were trimmed by 0 bases and 3 bases, with 10 bases remaining between them. The CDR3 runs to 14 residues. Germline CDR1 SGDLS, CDR2 YYNGEE.

The V call is TRBV27, the J call TRBJ2-4; D remains unclear. CDR1 MNHEY and CDR2 SMNVEV come from the germline V gene (reference sequence). This CDR3 comprises 12 residues. V was cut by 11 bases and J by 0 bases, with 8 bases left in between. The CDR3 coding sequence is TGTGCCTCAAAGATAGCCAAAAACATTCAGTACTTC. As protein: CASKIAKNIQYF.

The genes are TRBV27 and TRBJ2-2; 10 bases match TRBD2. The CDR3 consists of 16 residues. Germline CDR1 reads MNHEY; CDR2 reads SMNVEV (reference sequence). The junction had 6 bases not matched to a gene; V was cut back by 7 bases and J by 1 base. CDR3 amino acids: CASTHGTSENTGELFF. CDR3 DNA: TGTGCCAGCACACACGGGACTAGCGAGAACACCGGGGAGCTGTTTTTT.

J is TRBJ2-7 and V is TRBV29-1; D is ambiguous. V dropped 6 bases and J dropped 3 bases, with 15 bases sitting between them. In germline, CDR1 is SQVTM, CDR2 ANQGSEA. The CDR3 has 13 residues. The CDR3: CSVLAIRDYEQYF. In nucleotides, the CDR3 is TGCAGCGTGTTAGCAATTCGTGACTACGAGCAGTACTTC.

The sample holds a few counts of this clonotype. The chain recombines TRBV9 with TRBJ2-7, with D hard to call. The CDR3 extends over 12 amino acids. V gave up 0 bases and J gave up 6 bases, with 7 bases separating them. Germline V gene data show CDR1 as SGDLS and CDR2 as YYNGEE. The CDR3 reads CASSVDPREQYF. CDR3 sequence (DNA): TGTGCCAGCAGCGTAGACCCCCGCGAGCAGTACTTC.

This clonotype was counted many times. This rearrangement joins TRBV5-1 to TRBJ2-7; D call uncertain. Trimming removed 3 bases at V and 0 bases at J, with 1 base between. There are 11 residues in the CDR3. CDR1 is SGHRS, CDR2 YFSETQ, per germline. The CDR3 bases are TGCGCCAGCAGCTACTCCTACGAGCAGTACTTC. It codes for CASSYSYEQYF.

This clonotype was counted only a few times. The rearrangement joins TRBV18 to TRBJ2-5; 14 positions agree with TRBD2. Germline V gene data show CDR1 as KGHSH and CDR2 as LQKENI. The trim removed 4 bases at V and 1 base at J, leaving 5 bases unmatched. The CDR3 contains 17 residues. This CDR3 is CASSRGTSGSPQETQYF. The CDR3 DNA is TGTGCCAGCTCACGAGGGACTAGCGGGAGTCCCCAAGAGACCCAGTACTTC.

This clonotype was seen a few times. CDR3 sequence reads: CASSLERTGYSPSEKLFF. The CDR3 coding sequence is TGTGCCAGCAGCTTAGAGCGGACAGGGTATTCGCCAAGTGAAAAACTGTTTTTT. The chain uses TRBV7-8 and TRBJ1-4, with 8 nucleotides matching TRBD1. Germline assignment: CDR1 SGHVS and CDR2 FQNEAQ. Trimming removed 1 base from V and 7 bases from J; junction bases left unmatched: 14. The CDR3 runs 18 residues.

This clonotype was seen many times. V and J are TRBV7-8 and TRBJ2-1, with 14 positions matching TRBD2. The CDR3 length is 15 residues. Germline lookup yields CDR1 SGHVS and CDR2 FQNEAQ. With 6 bases clipped from V and 2 bases from J, the junction kept 0 bases outside the gene matches. The CDR3 sequence: CASRTSGRAYNEQFF. The CDR3 bases are TGTGCCAGCAGGACTAGCGGGAGGGCCTACAATGAGCAGTTCTTC.

The sample holds many counts of this clonotype. This chain joins TRBV29-1 and TRBJ1-5, with D unclear. Germline V gene lookup returns CDR1 SQVTM and CDR2 ANQGSEA. The V and J ends lost 4 bases and 0 bases respectively, with 4 bases between them. The CDR3 extends over 12 amino acids. The CDR3 region is CSVVDSNQPQHF. The CDR3 DNA is TGCAGCGTTGTGGATAGCAATCAGCCCCAGCATTTT. The complete variable domain, with remaining parts taken from reference TRBV29-1 and TRBJ1-5, reads SAVISQKPSRDICQRGTSLTIQCQVDSQVTMMFWYRQQPGQSLTLIATANQGSEATYESGFVIDKFPISRPNLTFSTLTVSNMSPEDSSIYLCSVVDSNQPQHFGDGTRLSIL.

CDR3 loop: CASSFGGMYNEQFF. The CDR3 nucleotides read TGCGCCAGCAGCTTCGGGGGAATGTACAATGAGCAGTTCTTC. The V gene is TRBV5-1, the J gene TRBJ2-1; weak D call: TRBD2 (6 bases). The CDR3 is 14 residues long. CDR1 and CDR2 from the germline V gene are SGHRS and YFSETQ. Deletions cut 2 bases from V and 4 bases from J, with 10 bases between.

The chain is built from TRBV15 and TRBJ2-4; tentative D call: TRBD1 (6 bases). V dropped 3 bases and J dropped 8 bases, with 20 bases sitting between them. This CDR3 is built from 16 residues. From germline, CDR1 is LNHNV and CDR2 YYDKDF (reference sequence). CDR3: CATSRIPGTQGDIQYF. The CDR3 bases are TGTGCCACCAGCAGGATTCCCGGGACACAAGGGGACATTCAGTACTTC.

This clonotype has at least ten counts. The chain couples TRBV4-1 to TRBJ1-4; the D is unclear. This CDR3 has 16 amino acids. CDR1 and CDR2 (germline): MGHRA, YSYEKL. The ends were cut back, 1 base at V and 0 bases at J, with 9 bases in the middle. CDR3 sequence reads: CASSQGTDPTNEKLFF. CDR3 sequence (DNA): TGCGCCAGCAGCCAAGGGACGGACCCAACTAATGAAAAACTGTTTTTT.

This chain links TRBV5-6 with TRBJ2-7, with D hard to call. Germline CDR1 is SGHDT and CDR2 is YYEEEE. CDR3 length equals 14 residues. V shed 5 bases and J shed 3 bases, with 15 bases lying between them. The CDR3 spells CASRLQSTRYEQYF. DNA of the CDR3: TGTGCCAGCAGATTACAAAGTACCCGCTACGAGCAGTACTTC.